These 27 T cell receptor beta chains came from one sample sequenced in a study of T cells in Graves' hyperthyroidism and ophthalmopathy. RNA transcripts yielded amplified TCR beta CDR3 regions. Using the HTBI primer set, a first-round RT-PCR was run on the TCR CDR3. TCRdb processed the multiplex PCR reads anew with MiXCR; each CDR3 protein has one entry. Of under 550,000 distinct CDR3 sequences in the sample, about 20% were seen once. Input material: blood. The receptors here all came from a man aged 35-49 years with Graves' ophthalmopathy.

This clonotype was detected many times. J is TRBJ2-5 and V is TRBV12-3 or TRBV12-4; TRBD1 matches at 9 bases. Trimming at V came to 1 base and at J to 9 bases, leaving 9 bases not matched to a gene. There are 15 residues in the CDR3. CDR3 protein: CASSLETGGKKAQYF. The CDR3 DNA sequence: TGTGCCAGCAGTTTAGAGACAGGGGGAAAGAAGGCCCAGTACTTC.

This clonotype was recorded many times. V and J are TRBV12-3 or TRBV12-4 and TRBJ2-1; D could derive from TRBD1 or TRBD2 (5 bases each). Deletions cut 7 bases from V and 4 bases from J, with 11 bases between. CDR3 length: 13 residues. CDR3 residues: CASTLGGYNEQFF. In nucleotides, the CDR3 is TGTGCCAGCACTCTTGGGGGATACAATGAGCAGTTCTTC.

At least ten counts were recorded for this clonotype. V and J are TRBV5-1 and TRBJ2-6; 8 bases match TRBD1. Trimming removed 0 bases from V and 1 base from J; junction bases left unmatched: 6. Per the germline V gene, CDR1 is SGHRS and CDR2 is YFSETQ. The CDR3 runs to 18 residues. CDR3 DNA sequence: TGCGCCAGCAGCTTGGGTGGGACAGGTTGGTCTGGGGCCAACGTCCTGACTTTC. This encodes CASSLGGTGWSGANVLTF.

The rearrangement joins TRBV4-3 to TRBJ2-7; 9 bases line up with TRBD1. The CDR3 loop spans 14 amino acids. V gave up 0 bases and J gave up 6 bases; unmatched junction bases: 3. CDR1 and CDR2 (germline): LGHNA, YSLEER. The CDR3 DNA follows: TGCGCCAGCAGCCAAGATCGGACAGGGGCCGAGCAGTACTTC. Its translation is CASSQDRTGAEQYF.

The chain is built from TRBV5-1 and TRBJ2-4, with D possibly matching TRBD2 (6 bases). Deletions cut 4 bases from V and 8 bases from J, with 19 bases between. The germline gives CDR1 SGHRS, CDR2 YFSETQ. The CDR3 length is 15 residues. Here the CDR3 reads CASSPQRGGEDIQYF. The CDR3 nucleotides are TGCGCCAGCAGCCCCCAGCGAGGAGGGGAAGACATTCAGTACTTC. Variable domain in full (rest from reference TRBV5-1 and TRBJ2-4): KAGVTQTPRYLIKTRGQQVTLSCSPISGHRSVSWYQQTPGQGLQFLFEYFSETQRNKGNFPGRFSGRQFSNSRSEMNVSTLELGDSALYLCASSPQRGGEDIQYFGAGTRLSVL.

The chain couples TRBV7-9 to TRBJ2-1; 8 positions match TRBD1. Trimming cost V 4 bases and J 2 bases; bases outside gene matches: 7. This CDR3 has 16 amino acids. From germline, CDR1 is SEHNR and CDR2 FQNEAQ (reference sequence). CDR3 residues: CASSSGKTGAYNEQFF. CDR3 DNA: TGTGCCAGCAGCTCCGGGAAGACAGGGGCCTACAATGAGCAGTTCTTC.

The table lists this clonotype with many counts. The chain links TRBV30 to TRBJ2-7; the D gene is possibly TRBD1 (6 bases). The CDR3 consists of 14 residues. Trimming removed 4 bases at V and 0 bases at J, with 13 bases between. Per the germline V gene, CDR1 is GTSNPN and CDR2 is SVGIG (reference sequence). The DNA for the CDR3 is TGTGCCTGGAAGACAGGACTCGGCTCCTACGAGCAGTACTTC. Encoded protein: CAWKTGLGSYEQYF.

The chain employs TRBV18 and TRBJ1-2; weak D call: TRBD1 (6 bases). V was shortened by 8 bases and J by 0 bases, with 13 bases between the two germline ends. Per germline, CDR1 KGHSH and CDR2 LQKENI. CDR3 size: 14 residues. The chain's CDR3 is CASGEGGANYGYTF. DNA for the CDR3: TGTGCCAGCGGCGAGGGGGGGGCTAACTATGGCTACACCTTC. Drawing the rest from reference TRBV18 and TRBJ1-2, the complete variable domain is NAGVMQNPRHLVRRRGQEARLRCSPMKGHSHVYWYRQLPEEGLKFMVYLQKENIIDESGMPKERFSAEFPKEGPSILRIQQVVRGDSAAYFCASGEGGANYGYTFGSGTRLTVV.

The chain couples TRBV28 to TRBJ2-2, with no clear D. The CDR3 is 12 amino acids. V lost 2 bases, J lost 9 bases, and 7 bases lay in between. The germline V gene has CDR1 MDHEN and CDR2 SYDVKM. The CDR3 DNA reads TGTGCCAGCAGTTTAGGAGCCCGGGAGCTGTTTTTT. Protein sequence: CASSLGARELFF.

CDR3 bases: TGTGCCAGCGGGAAGGATAGCTCCTATAATTCACCCCTCCACTTT. Its protein product is CASGKDSSYNSPLHF. The chain recombines TRBV6-1 with TRBJ1-6; D is unclear. Germline V lookup: CDR1 MNHNS, CDR2 SASEGT. This CDR3 comprises 15 residues. With 8 bases removed from V and 0 bases from J, the gap between germline ends came to 11 bases.

This clonotype was observed a handful of times. The J gene is TRBJ2-1, the V gene TRBV5-1; 12 nucleotides agree with TRBD2. The CDR3 runs 16 residues. CDR1 is SGHRS, CDR2 YFSETQ, per germline. With V trimmed by 4 bases and J by 6 bases, 8 bases remained unmatched. The CDR3 sequence is CASSRGLAGCSNEQFF. For the CDR3, the DNA is TGCGCCAGCAGCCGCGGACTAGCGGGATGCTCCAATGAGCAGTTCTTC.

Of note for this clonotype: A clone one base away is much larger, so this may be a read error. This sequence joins TRBV11-3 and TRBJ1-4, with 8 positions matching TRBD1. The CDR3 consists of 15 residues. The V gene end was trimmed by 5 bases and the J gene end by 1 base; junction bases not matched to a gene: 3. CDR1 is SGHNT, CDR2 YENEEA, per germline. The CDR3 DNA reads TGTGCCAGCAGCCCAGGGACAGGAACTAATGAAAAACTGTTTTTT. It is translated as CASSPGTGTNEKLFF.

This clonotype was picked up many times. The rearrangement links TRBV2 to TRBJ2-5; 8 bases agree with TRBD2. The CDR3 is 12 residues long. The V gene's germline CDR1 is SNHLY and CDR2 FYNNEI. After removal of 8 bases from V and 4 bases from J, the junction contained 3 bases not matched to a gene. CDR3 residues: CASAGGRETQYF. As DNA, the CDR3 is TGTGCCAGCGCGGGGGGAAGAGAGACCCAGTACTTC.

This clonotype was detected only a few times. J is TRBJ2-1 and V is TRBV7-9; D unresolved. The germline V and J ends were trimmed by 1 base and 6 bases, with 16 bases remaining between them. The CDR3 covers 16 residues. Germline V gives CDR1 SEHNR, CDR2 FQNEAQ (reference sequence). DNA of the CDR3: TGTGCCAGCAGCTTAGTAGGCCTCGCCGAGGCCAATGAGCAGTTCTTC. It is translated as CASSLVGLAEANEQFF.

This chain connects TRBV19 to TRBJ2-5; the match to TRBD2 covers 14 bases. Germline V gene data show CDR1 as LNHDA and CDR2 as SQIVND (reference sequence). V dropped 5 bases and J dropped 5; count of bases not matched to a gene: 7. CDR3 length: 16 amino acids. The CDR3 spells CASSVGLAGERETQYF. The CDR3 DNA is TGTGCCAGTAGTGTGGGACTAGCGGGAGAAAGGGAGACCCAGTACTTC.

This clonotype was counted ten times or more. This chain connects TRBV7-2 to TRBJ2-5, with 7 bases that match TRBD1. Germline trimming cut 5 bases from V and 3 bases from J; bases unmatched to any gene: 3. This CDR3 comprises 13 residues. From germline, CDR1 is SGHTA and CDR2 FQGNSA. The DNA for the CDR3 is TGTGCCAGCAGCAGAGGGACAGAAGAGACCCAGTACTTC. Its protein product is CASSRGTEETQYF. Full variable domain (missing parts from reference TRBV7-2 and TRBJ2-5): GAGVSQSPSNKVTEKGKDVELRCDPISGHTALYWYRQSLGQGLEFLIYFQGNSAPDKSGLPSDRFSAERTGGSVSTLTIQRTQQEDSAVYLCASSRGTEETQYFGPGTRLLVL.

This clonotype was observed many times. At one end the junction does not follow the germline gene, possibly because of a read error. The chain joins TRBV5-1 to TRBJ1-1, with TRBD1 matching over 9 bases. The CDR3 is made up of 14 amino acids. Germline CDR1 is SGHRS and CDR2 is YFSETQ. CDR3 nucleotides: TGCGCCAGCAGCTGGACAGGGGAGAACGCTGAAGCTTTCTTT. Protein: CASSWTGENAEAFF.

J is TRBJ2-7 and V is TRBV29-1; 9 bases are shared with TRBD1. Germline values: CDR1 SQVTM, CDR2 ANQGSEA. Trimming at V came to 2 bases and at J to 6 bases, leaving 8 bases not matched to a gene. The CDR3 is 14 residues long. CDR3 loop: CSVESGGQGVEQYF. The CDR3, as DNA: TGCAGCGTTGAATCGGGGGGACAGGGAGTCGAGCAGTACTTC.

Only a few counts were recorded for this clonotype. V is TRBV6-1 and J is TRBJ2-1, with D possibly TRBD2 on 6 matching bases. Trimming removed 4 bases at V and 3 bases at J, with 10 bases between. Germline assignment: CDR1 MNHNS and CDR2 SASEGT. CDR3 length: 14 residues. The CDR3 DNA sequence: TGTGCCAGCAGTGGCGGGGTGCGCTACAATGAGCAGTTCTTC. Its translation: CASSGGVRYNEQFF.

This clonotype was counted ten times or more. The chain employs TRBV5-1 and TRBJ2-3; TRBD2 matches 8 bases. Germline-derived CDR1 and CDR2 are SGHRS and YFSETQ. Trimming removed 4 bases from V and 3 bases from J; junction bases left unmatched: 10. The CDR3 sequence is 16 residues long. The CDR3 DNA reads as TGCGCCAGCAGCCTGTTCGGGAGGGCCGAGACAGATACGCAGTATTTT. Translating it yields CASSLFGRAETDTQYF.

For this clonotype: Being one base from a much bigger clone, this may be a read error. The CDR3 region is CASSETRGGPETQYF. CDR3 nucleotides: TGTGCCAGCAGTGAAACCCGTGGGGGACCAGAGACCCAGTACTTC. The rearrangement uses TRBV2 and TRBJ2-5, with D perhaps given as TRBD1 or TRBD2 (5 bases each). The CDR3 consists of 15 residues. The germline V gene encodes CDR1 SNHLY and CDR2 FYNNEI. The V and J ends lost 2 bases and 4 bases respectively, with 14 bases between them.

In this sample, this clonotype turned up many times. This chain connects TRBV6-1 to TRBJ1-1; 9 nucleotides line up with TRBD1. The V segment lost 8 bases and the J segment 6 bases; nucleotides outside the gene matches: 13. The CDR3 is made up of 15 amino acids. Looked up from germline, CDR1 is MNHNS and CDR2 is SASEGT. The CDR3 coding sequence is TGTGCCAGCCCACCGGGACAGGGATCTTGGGCTGAAGCTTTCTTT. Protein: CASPPGQGSWAEAFF.

This clonotype was counted between two and nine times. The chain recombines TRBV7-9 with TRBJ2-5, with 7 bases that match TRBD1. The CDR3 loop spans 16 amino acids. Germline V gene lookup returns CDR1 SEHNR and CDR2 FQNEAQ (reference sequence). After removal of 2 bases from V and 0 bases from J, the junction contained 6 bases not matched to a gene. CDR3 DNA sequence: TGTGCCAGCAGCTTATCAGACGGACAGGACCAAGAGACCCAGTACTTC. Amino acids: CASSLSDGQDQETQYF.

V gene TRBV20-1 combines with J gene TRBJ2-2; 13 bases are a match to TRBD2. V dropped 5 bases and J dropped 4; count of bases not matched to a gene: 10. This CDR3 is 17 amino acids long. The germline V gene encodes CDR1 DFQATT and CDR2 SNEGSKA (reference sequence). The DNA for the CDR3 is TGCAGTGCTTTACTAGCGGGGGGGGCCGTCGGCACCGGGGAGCTGTTTTTT. Translating it yields CSALLAGGAVGTGELFF.

At least ten counts were recorded for this clonotype. CDR3 amino acids: CATVPLQGAKTEAFF. Here the CDR3 DNA reads TGTGCCACAGTCCCACTACAGGGGGCCAAGACTGAAGCTTTCTTT. This rearrangement joins TRBV27 to TRBJ1-1, with 9 bases fitting TRBD1. CDR1 and CDR2 from the germline V gene are MNHEY and SMNVEV (reference sequence). After removal of 10 bases from V and 5 bases from J, the junction contained 14 bases not matched to a gene. The CDR3 runs 15 residues.

The chain links TRBV19 to TRBJ2-1; tentatively, D is TRBD2 (5 bases). V lost 5 bases and J 0 bases, leaving 14 bases between the germline ends. Germline loops: CDR1 LNHDA, CDR2 SQIVND (reference sequence). The CDR3 covers 16 residues. DNA of the CDR3: TGTGCCAGTAGTCCCATAGCGTCCCGCTCCTACAATGAGCAGTTCTTC. This codes for CASSPIASRSYNEQFF. Full variable domain (outside the CDR3, taken from reference TRBV19 and TRBJ2-1): DGGITQSPKYLFRKEGQNVTLSCEQNLNHDAMYWYRQDPGQGLRLIYYSQIVNDFQKGDIAEGYSVSREKKESFPLTVTSAQKNPTAFYLCASSPIASRSYNEQFFGPGTRLTVL.

This clonotype has a handful of counts. CDR3 sequence: CASSPRAAYNEQFF. The CDR3 bases are TGTGCCAGCAGCCCGAGGGCCGCCTACAATGAGCAGTTCTTC. The V call is TRBV3-1, the J call TRBJ2-1; D is possibly TRBD2 (5 bases). Germline values: CDR1 LGHDT, CDR2 YNNKEL (reference sequence). Trimming stripped 4 bases from V and 2 bases from J, with 9 bases between. This CDR3 is built from 14 residues.